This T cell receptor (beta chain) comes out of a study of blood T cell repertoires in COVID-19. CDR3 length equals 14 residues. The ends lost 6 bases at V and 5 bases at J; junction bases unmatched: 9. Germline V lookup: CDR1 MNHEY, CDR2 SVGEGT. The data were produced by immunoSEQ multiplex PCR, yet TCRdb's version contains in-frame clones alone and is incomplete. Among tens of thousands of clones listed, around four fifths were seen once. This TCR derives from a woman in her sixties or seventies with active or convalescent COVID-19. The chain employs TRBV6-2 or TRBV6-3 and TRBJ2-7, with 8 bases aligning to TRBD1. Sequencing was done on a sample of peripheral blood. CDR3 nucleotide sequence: TGTGCCAGCAGCACCTGGACAGGGAGCCACGAGCAGTACTTC. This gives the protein CASSTWTGSHEQYF.